Below, 10 T cell receptor beta chains from the same sample are listed, as sequenced in a study of blood T cell repertoires in COVID-19. Profiled with immunoSEQ multiplex PCR; TCRdb holds only in-frame clones, not every one. This sample has about 200,000 clones, with 70% to 90% found just once. Source material: PBMCs or T cells enriched from blood (not recorded which). These receptors all come from a woman between 40 and 55 years old with acute COVID-19.

This chain connects TRBV5-6 to TRBJ2-7; D not resolved. The CDR3 is 11 amino acids. The V end was cut by 2 bases, the J end by 7 bases, with 7 bases between. The germline V gene encodes CDR1 SGHDT and CDR2 YYEEEE. The CDR3 spells CASSFAGEQYF. CDR3 in DNA: TGTGCCAGCAGCTTCGCCGGTGAGCAGTACTTC.

V is TRBV6-5 and J is TRBJ1-5; D may be TRBD1 (5 bases). Trimming shortened V by 6 bases and J by 11 bases, and 17 bases separated the two germline ends. The CDR3 spans 13 residues. The germline CDR1 and CDR2 sequences are MNHEY and SVGAGI. The CDR3 coding sequence is TGTGCCAGCAGGGGGGGAGGGTCTGGGACCCAGCATTTT. This translates into CASRGGGSGTQHF.

The chain combines TRBV19 with TRBJ2-5, with a tentative D call TRBD2 (6 bases). With 6 bases removed from V and 5 bases from J, the gap between germline ends came to 13 bases. The CDR3 is made up of 13 amino acids. Germline CDR1 LNHDA, CDR2 SQIVND (reference sequence). This chain's CDR3 is CASSLWEEETQYF. DNA for the CDR3: TGTGCCAGTAGCCTGTGGGAGGAGGAGACCCAGTACTTC.

V is TRBV28 and J is TRBJ2-5; 8 nucleotides line up with TRBD1. The CDR3 has 15 residues. Germline CDR1 reads MDHEN; CDR2 reads SYDVKM. The trim removed 2 bases at V and 4 bases at J, leaving 6 bases unmatched. CDR3 protein: CASSLQGQGRETQYF. The CDR3 DNA reads TGTGCCAGCAGTTTACAAGGACAGGGCCGAGAGACCCAGTACTTC.

The gene calls are TRBV19 and TRBJ2-5; a possible D gene is TRBD2 (7 bases). CDR3 length: 17 amino acids. Germline V CDR1 and CDR2: LNHDA, SQIVND (reference sequence). Trimming left V 6 bases short and J 1 base short, with 21 bases between. CDR3 protein: CASRRGGTQVLQETQYF. The DNA for the CDR3 is TGTGCCAGTAGAAGGGGGGGGACACAGGTCCTCCAAGAGACCCAGTACTTC.

V gene TRBV11-1 combines with J gene TRBJ2-7, with TRBD2 matching over 11 bases. With V trimmed by 1 base and J by 3 bases, 5 bases remained unmatched. Looked up from germline, CDR1 is SGHAT and CDR2 is FQDESV (reference sequence). This CDR3 has 16 amino acids. The DNA for the CDR3 is TGTGCCAGCAGCTTAGGGGGACTAGCGGTGCGCTACGAGCAGTACTTC. It specifies CASSLGGLAVRYEQYF. Full variable domain (rest looked up from reference TRBV11-1 and TRBJ2-7): EAEVAQSPRYKITEKSQAVAFWCDPISGHATLYWYRQILGQGPELLVQFQDESVVDDSQLPKDRFSAERLKGVDSTLKIQPAELGDSAMYLCASSLGGLAVRYEQYFGPGTRLTVT.

The genes are TRBV27 and TRBJ1-4, with 7 bases lining up with TRBD1. Germline V lookup: CDR1 MNHEY, CDR2 SMNVEV (reference sequence). This CDR3 region has 14 residues. Trimming took 5 bases from V and 8 from J; bases not matched to a gene: 8. The CDR3 nucleotides are TGTGCCAGCAGTCACTGGACAGGCGACGAAAAACTGTTTTTT. It specifies CASSHWTGDEKLFF.

The V gene is TRBV19, the J gene TRBJ2-7, with a tentative D call TRBD1 (6 bases). V lost 6 bases, J lost 2 bases, and 17 bases lay in between. Germline V CDR1 and CDR2: LNHDA, SQIVND (reference sequence). The CDR3 contains 15 residues. The CDR3 nucleotides read TGTGCCAGTAGGGATTCAGGGGAAGTTGCCTACGAGCAGTACTTC. Its translation is CASRDSGEVAYEQYF.

J is TRBJ1-5 and V is TRBV7-9, with D perhaps TRBD1 (6 bases). V lost 5 bases to trimming and J lost 1 base, with 12 bases between them. The CDR3 has 15 amino acids. Germline V gene lookup returns CDR1 SEHNR and CDR2 FQNEAQ (reference sequence). The CDR3, as DNA: TGTGCCAGCAGCGCCGCAGGGGTCAGCAATCAGCCCCAGCATTTT. Translated, it gives CASSAAGVSNQPQHF.

The chain carries TRBV9 and TRBJ2-3, with TRBD2 matching 8 bases. Unmatched junction bases numbered 8, after V lost 3 bases and J lost 5 bases. CDR1 and CDR2 (germline): SGDLS, YYNGEE. The CDR3 runs to 15 residues. The CDR3 region is CASSGQREYKDTQYF. The CDR3 DNA is TGTGCCAGCAGCGGGCAGCGGGAGTATAAAGATACGCAGTATTTT.